This record covers a single T cell receptor beta chain. Antigen specificity is unknown. This sample stems from a study of human T cells and chemical hapten exposure. Findings of the study overall: As the donors had alopecia, their immune response may differ from healthy people's.

Authors' processing steps: A typical sample had 95,638 TCRs, with about 20,000 to 690,600 overall. TCRdb fed the RACE reads into MiXCR, producing one record per CDR3 protein. Clone size and V and J calls follow TCRdb, not the original study. The sample holds 65,000 to 90,000 distinct CDR3 sequences, 13% to 15% seen once. Trimming took 3 bases from V and 2 from J, leaving 5 bases between them. This CDR3 is built from 12 residues. Germline V gives CDR1 MDHEN, CDR2 SYDVKM. Documented time point: pre-sensitization, week 0. The sample's treatment: therapeutic diphenylcyclopropenone sensitization with weekly scalp DPC.

The chain couples TRBV28 to TRBJ2-7; D gene uncertain. Sequenced material: whole blood, taken in connection with sensitization to the hapten diphenylcyclopropenone (DPC). This sequence was found in a woman aged 45-65 years with alopecia areata. Some clones in this sample may be carry-over from other donors' samples. CDR3 in DNA: TGTGCCAGCAGTTTCTCTGCCTACGAGCAGTACTTC. This sequence encodes CASSFSAYEQYF.